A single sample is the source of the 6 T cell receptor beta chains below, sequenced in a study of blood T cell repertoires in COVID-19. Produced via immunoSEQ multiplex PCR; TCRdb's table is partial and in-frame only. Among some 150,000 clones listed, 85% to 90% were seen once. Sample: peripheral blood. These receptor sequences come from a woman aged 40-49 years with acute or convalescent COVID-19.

The CDR3 coding sequence is TGTGCCAGCAGCCAAGACAGCACCGGGGAGCTGTTTTTT. Amino acids: CASSQDSTGELFF. V gene TRBV16 combines with J gene TRBJ2-2; tentatively, D is TRBD1 (5 bases). V lost 2 bases to trimming and J lost 4 bases, with 5 bases between them. CDR3 size: 13 residues. Germline lookup yields CDR1 KGHSY and CDR2 FQNENV.

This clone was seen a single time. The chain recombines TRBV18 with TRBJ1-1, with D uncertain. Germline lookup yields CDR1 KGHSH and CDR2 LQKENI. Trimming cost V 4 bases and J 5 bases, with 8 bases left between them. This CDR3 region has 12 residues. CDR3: CASSLTQTEAFF. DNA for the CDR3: TGTGCCAGCTCACTAACCCAGACTGAAGCTTTCTTT. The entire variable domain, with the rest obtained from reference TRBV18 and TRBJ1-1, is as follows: NAGVMQNPRHLVRRRGQEARLRCSPMKGHSHVYWYRQLPEEGLKFMVYLQKENIIDESGMPKERFSAEFPKEGPSILRIQQVVRGDSAAYFCASSLTQTEAFFGQGTRLTVV.

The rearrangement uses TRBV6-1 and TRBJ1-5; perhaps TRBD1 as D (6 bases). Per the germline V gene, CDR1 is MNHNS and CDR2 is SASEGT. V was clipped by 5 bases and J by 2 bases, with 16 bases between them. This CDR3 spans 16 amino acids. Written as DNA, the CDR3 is TGTGCCAGCAGTCAAGGAATACAGGGAGGCAATCAGCCCCAGCATTTT. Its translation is CASSQGIQGGNQPQHF.

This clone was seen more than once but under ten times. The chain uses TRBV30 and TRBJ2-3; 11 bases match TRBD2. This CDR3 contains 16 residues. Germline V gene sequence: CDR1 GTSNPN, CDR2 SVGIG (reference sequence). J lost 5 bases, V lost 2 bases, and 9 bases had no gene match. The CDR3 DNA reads TGTGCCTGGAGTCAAGTAGGACTAGCGGGCCGAGATACGCAGTATTTT. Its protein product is CAWSQVGLAGRDTQYF.

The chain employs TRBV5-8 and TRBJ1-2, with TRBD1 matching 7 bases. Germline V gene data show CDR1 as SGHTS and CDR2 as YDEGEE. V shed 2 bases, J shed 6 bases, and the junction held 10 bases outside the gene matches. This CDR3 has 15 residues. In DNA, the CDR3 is TGTGCCAGCAGCTTAGCATACCGGGACAGTAATGGCTACACCTTC. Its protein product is CASSLAYRDSNGYTF. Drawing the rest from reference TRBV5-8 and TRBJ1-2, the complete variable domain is EAGVTQSPTHLIKTRGQQATLRCSPISGHTSVYWYQQALGLGLQFLLWYDEGEERNRGNFPPRFSGRQFPNYSSELNVNALELEDSALYLCASSLAYRDSNGYTFGSGTRLTVV.

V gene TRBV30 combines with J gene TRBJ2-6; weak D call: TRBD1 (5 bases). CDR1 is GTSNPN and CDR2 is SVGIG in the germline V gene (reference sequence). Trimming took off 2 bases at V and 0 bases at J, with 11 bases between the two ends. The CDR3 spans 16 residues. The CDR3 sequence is CAWSPRQTSGANVLTF. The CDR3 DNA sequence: TGTGCCTGGAGTCCCCGACAGACCTCTGGGGCCAACGTCCTGACTTTC.